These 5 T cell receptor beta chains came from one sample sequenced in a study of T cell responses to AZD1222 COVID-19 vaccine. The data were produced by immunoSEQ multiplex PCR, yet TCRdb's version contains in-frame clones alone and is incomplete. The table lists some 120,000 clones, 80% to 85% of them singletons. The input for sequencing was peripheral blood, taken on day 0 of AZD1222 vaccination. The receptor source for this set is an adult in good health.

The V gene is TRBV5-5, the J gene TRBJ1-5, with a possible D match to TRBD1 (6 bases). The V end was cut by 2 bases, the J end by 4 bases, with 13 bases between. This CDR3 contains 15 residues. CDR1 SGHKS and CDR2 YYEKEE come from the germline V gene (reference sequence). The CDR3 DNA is TGTGCCAGCAGCTTAATACAGGGTTGGAATCAGCCCCAGCATTTT. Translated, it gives CASSLIQGWNQPQHF.

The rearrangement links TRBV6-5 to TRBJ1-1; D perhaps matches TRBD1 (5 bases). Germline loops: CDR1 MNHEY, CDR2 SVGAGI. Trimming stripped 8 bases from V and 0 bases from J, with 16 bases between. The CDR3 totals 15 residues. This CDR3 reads CASGGKPGMNTEAFF. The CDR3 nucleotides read TGTGCCAGCGGGGGAAAACCGGGCATGAACACTGAAGCTTTCTTT.

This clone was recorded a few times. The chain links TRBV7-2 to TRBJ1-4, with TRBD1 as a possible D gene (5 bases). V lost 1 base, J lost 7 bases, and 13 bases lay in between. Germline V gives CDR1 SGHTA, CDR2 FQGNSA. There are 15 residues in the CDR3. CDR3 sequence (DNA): TGTGCCAGCAGCTTAGTGGCCAGGGAGAGTGAAAAACTGTTTTTT. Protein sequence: CASSLVARESEKLFF.

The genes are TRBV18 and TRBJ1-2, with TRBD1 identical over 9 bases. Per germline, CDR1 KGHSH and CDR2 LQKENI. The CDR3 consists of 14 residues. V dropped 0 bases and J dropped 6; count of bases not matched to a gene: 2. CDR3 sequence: CASSPPGTGNGYTF. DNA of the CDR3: TGTGCCAGCTCACCACCAGGGACAGGGAATGGCTACACCTTC.

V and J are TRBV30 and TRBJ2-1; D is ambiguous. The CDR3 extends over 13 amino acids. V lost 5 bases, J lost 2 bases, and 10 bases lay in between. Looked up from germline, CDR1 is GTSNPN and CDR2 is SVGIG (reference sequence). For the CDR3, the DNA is TGTGCCTGGTGTATGGAACCCTACAATGAGCAGTTCTTC. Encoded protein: CAWCMEPYNEQFF.